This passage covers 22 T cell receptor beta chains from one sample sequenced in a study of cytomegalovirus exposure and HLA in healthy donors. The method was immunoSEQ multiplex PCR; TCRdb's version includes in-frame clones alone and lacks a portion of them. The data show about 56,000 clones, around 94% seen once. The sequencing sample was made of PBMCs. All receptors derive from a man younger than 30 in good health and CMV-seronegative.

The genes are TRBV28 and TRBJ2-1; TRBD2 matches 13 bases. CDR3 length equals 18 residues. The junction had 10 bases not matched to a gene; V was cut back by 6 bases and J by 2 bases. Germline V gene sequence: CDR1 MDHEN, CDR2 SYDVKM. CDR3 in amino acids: CASSYPLGLAGTYNEQFF. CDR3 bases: TGTGCCAGCAGCTATCCCCTGGGACTAGCGGGAACCTACAATGAGCAGTTCTTC.

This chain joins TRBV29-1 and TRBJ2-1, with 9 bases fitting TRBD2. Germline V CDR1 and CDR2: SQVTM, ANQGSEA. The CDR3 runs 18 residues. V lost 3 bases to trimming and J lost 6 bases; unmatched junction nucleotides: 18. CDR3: CSVESGKDSSGTGNEQFF. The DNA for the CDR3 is TGCAGCGTTGAGAGCGGGAAAGACTCTAGCGGGACCGGCAATGAGCAGTTCTTC.

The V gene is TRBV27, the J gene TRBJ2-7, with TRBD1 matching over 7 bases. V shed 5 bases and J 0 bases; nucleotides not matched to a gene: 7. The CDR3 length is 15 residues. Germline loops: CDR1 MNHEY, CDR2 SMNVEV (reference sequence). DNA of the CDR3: TGTGCCAGCAGTCCTGGACAGGATTTCTCCTACGAGCAGTACTTC. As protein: CASSPGQDFSYEQYF.

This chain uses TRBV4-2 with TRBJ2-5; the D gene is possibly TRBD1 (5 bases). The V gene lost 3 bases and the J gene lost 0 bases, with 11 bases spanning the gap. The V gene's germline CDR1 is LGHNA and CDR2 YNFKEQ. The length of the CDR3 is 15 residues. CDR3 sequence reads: CASSQDTRYQETQYF. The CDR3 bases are TGTGCCAGCAGCCAGGACACCCGGTACCAAGAGACCCAGTACTTC.

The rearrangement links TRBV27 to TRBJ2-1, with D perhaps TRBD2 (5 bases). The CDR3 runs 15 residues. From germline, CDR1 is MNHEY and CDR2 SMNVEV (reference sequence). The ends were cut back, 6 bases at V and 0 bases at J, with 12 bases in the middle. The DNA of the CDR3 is TGTGCCAGCAGCCAGGAAACTAGCTCCTACAATGAGCAGTTCTTC. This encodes CASSQETSSYNEQFF.

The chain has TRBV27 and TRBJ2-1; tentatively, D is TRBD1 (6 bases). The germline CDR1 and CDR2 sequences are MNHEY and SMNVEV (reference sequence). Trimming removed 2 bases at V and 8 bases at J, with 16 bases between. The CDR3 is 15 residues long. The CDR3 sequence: CASSLNPQGWYEQFF. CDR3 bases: TGTGCCAGCAGTTTAAACCCACAGGGATGGTATGAGCAGTTCTTC.

CDR3 loop: CASSHRAYEQYF. The CDR3 DNA sequence: TGCGCCAGCAGCCACCGCGCCTACGAGCAGTACTTC. This rearrangement joins TRBV5-1 to TRBJ2-7; D is ambiguous. The CDR3 consists of 12 residues. Germline V gene data show CDR1 as SGHRS and CDR2 as YFSETQ. V was trimmed by 4 bases and J by 2 bases, leaving 7 bases between them.

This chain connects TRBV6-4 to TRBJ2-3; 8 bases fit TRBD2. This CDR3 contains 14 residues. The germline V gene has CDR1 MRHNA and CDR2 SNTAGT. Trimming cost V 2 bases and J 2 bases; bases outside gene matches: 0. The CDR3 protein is CASSDGLATDTQYF. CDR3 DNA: TGTGCCAGCAGTGACGGACTAGCCACAGATACGCAGTATTTT.

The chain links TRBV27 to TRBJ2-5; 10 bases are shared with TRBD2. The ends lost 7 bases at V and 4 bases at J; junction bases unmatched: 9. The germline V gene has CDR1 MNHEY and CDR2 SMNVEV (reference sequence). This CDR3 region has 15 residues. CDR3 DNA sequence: TGTGCCAGCACCGATACCCTAGCGGGAGCAGAGACCCAGTACTTC. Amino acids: CASTDTLAGAETQYF.

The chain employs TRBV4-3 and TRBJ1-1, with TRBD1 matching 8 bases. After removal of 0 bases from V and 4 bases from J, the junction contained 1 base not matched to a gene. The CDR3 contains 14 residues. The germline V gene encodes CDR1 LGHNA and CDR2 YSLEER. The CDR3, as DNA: TGCGCCAGCAGCCAAGAAGGACAGGGCACTGAAGCTTTCTTT. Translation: CASSQEGQGTEAFF.

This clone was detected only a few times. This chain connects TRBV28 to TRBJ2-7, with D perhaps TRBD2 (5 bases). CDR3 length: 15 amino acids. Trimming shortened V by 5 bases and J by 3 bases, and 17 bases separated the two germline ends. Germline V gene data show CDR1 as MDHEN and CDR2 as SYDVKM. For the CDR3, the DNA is TGTGCCAGCAGTCGCGGTGCTAGCCGAAGCTACGAGCAGTACTTC. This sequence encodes CASSRGASRSYEQYF.

The CDR3 DNA reads TGTGCCAGCAGCCACCACCGGGCTAGCGGGACCTTGAACACCGGGGAGCTGTTTTTT. Amino acid sequence: CASSHHRASGTLNTGELFF. V and J are TRBV7-2 and TRBJ2-2; 9 nucleotides align to TRBD2. The CDR3 loop spans 19 amino acids. Trimming removed 5 bases from V and 1 base from J; junction bases left unmatched: 14. Per the germline V gene, CDR1 is SGHTA and CDR2 is FQGNSA.

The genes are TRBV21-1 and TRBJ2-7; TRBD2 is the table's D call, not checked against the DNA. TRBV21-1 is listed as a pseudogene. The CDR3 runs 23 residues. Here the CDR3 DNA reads TGTGCCAGCAGCAAATCCGACCAACCATCGCAGGTAGGGAGGTTCGCTAGTCGCTACGAGCAGTACTTC. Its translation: CASSKSDQPSQVGRFASRYEQYF.

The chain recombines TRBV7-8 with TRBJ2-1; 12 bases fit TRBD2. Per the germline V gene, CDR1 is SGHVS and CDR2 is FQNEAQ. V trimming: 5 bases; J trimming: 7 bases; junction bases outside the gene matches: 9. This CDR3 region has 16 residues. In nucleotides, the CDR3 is TGTGCCAGCAGCCCGCGGAGGACTAGCGGGAAGAATGAGCAGTTCTTC. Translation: CASSPRRTSGKNEQFF.

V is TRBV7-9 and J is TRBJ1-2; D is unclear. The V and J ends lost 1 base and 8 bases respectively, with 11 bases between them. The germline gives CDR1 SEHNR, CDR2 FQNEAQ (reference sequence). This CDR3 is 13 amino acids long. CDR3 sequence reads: CASSLGAQRGYTF. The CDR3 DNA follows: TGTGCCAGCAGCTTAGGGGCCCAGAGAGGCTACACCTTC.

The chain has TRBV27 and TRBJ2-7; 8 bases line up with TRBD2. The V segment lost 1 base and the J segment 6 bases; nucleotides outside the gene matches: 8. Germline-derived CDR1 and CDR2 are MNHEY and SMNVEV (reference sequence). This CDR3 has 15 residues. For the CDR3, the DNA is TGTGCCAGCAGTTTATTTCCGGGAGGGGAGGGCGAGCAGTACTTC. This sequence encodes CASSLFPGGEGEQYF.

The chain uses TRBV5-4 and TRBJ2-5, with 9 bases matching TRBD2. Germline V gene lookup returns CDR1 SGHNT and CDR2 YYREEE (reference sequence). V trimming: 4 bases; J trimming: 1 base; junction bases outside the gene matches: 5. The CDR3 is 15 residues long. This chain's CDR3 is CASSPPSGAQETQYF. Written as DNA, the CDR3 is TGTGCCAGCAGCCCCCCTAGCGGGGCCCAAGAGACCCAGTACTTC.

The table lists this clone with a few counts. The CDR3 here is CASSTPGDTQYF. The CDR3 nucleotides are TGTGCCAGTAGCACGCCCGGGGATACGCAGTATTTT. The J gene is TRBJ2-3, the V gene TRBV19, with D hard to call. Trimming removed 6 bases from V and 6 bases from J, with 10 bases in between. Germline CDR1 is LNHDA and CDR2 is SQIVND (reference sequence). The CDR3 covers 12 residues.

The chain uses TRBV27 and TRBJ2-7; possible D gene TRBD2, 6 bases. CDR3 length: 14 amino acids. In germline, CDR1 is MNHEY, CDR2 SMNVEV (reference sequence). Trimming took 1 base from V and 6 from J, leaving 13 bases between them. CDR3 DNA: TGTGCCAGCAGTTTATTACCGGGGGTGCGCGAGCAGTACTTC. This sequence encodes CASSLLPGVREQYF.

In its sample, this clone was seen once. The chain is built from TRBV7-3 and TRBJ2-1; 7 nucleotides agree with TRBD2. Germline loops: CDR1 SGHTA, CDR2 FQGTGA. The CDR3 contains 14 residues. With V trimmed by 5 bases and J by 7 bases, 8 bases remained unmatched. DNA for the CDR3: TGTGCCAGCAGCCCCACATACGGGGGGAATGAGCAGTTCTTC. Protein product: CASSPTYGGNEQFF.

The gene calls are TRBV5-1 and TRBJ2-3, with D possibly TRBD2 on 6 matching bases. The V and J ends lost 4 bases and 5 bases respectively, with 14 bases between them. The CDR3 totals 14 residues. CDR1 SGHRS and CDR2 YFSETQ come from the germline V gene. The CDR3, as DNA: TGCGCCAGCAGCCCCGGGACTCGCGGAGATACGCAGTATTTT. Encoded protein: CASSPGTRGDTQYF.

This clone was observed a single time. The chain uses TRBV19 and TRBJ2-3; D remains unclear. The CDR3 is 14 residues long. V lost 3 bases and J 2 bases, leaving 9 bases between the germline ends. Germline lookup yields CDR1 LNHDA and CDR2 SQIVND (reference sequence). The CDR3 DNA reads TGTGCCAGTAGTATTGGTCAGATCACAGATACGCAGTATTTT. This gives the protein CASSIGQITDTQYF.